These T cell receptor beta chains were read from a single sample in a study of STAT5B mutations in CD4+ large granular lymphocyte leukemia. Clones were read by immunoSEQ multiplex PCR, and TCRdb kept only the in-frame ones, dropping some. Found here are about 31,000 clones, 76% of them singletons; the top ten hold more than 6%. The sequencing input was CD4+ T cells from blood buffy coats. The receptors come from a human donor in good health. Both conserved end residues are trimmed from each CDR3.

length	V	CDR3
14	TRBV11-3	ASSLVGGRAGSEAF
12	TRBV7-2	ASSLGPGTGELF
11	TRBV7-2	ASSQQGVQPQH
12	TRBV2	ASSEAVSTGELF
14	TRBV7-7	ASSYGHPRANYGYT
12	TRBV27	ASSGWGGNYGYT
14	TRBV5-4	ASIPRGGSNTGELF
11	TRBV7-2	ASSSQGAGEQY
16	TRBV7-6	ASSQSGGLAGGADTQY
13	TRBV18	ASSPNTVSYNEQF
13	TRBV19	ASSTDRVATDTQY
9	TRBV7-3	ASSFGTSAF
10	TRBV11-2	ASREARLLQF
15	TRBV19	ASRVVSGGPTRQEAF
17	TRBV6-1	ASSEAARGLSATNTEAF
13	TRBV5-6	ASSLNRFVNTEAF
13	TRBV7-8	ASRSPRTGTGELF
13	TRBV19	ASSRGTGSTDTQY
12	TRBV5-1	ASSTGQGGTEAF
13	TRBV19	ASRTGGREAIAYT